This paragraph reports one TCR beta chain. Antigen unknown. The trim removed 4 bases at V and 7 bases at J, leaving 12 bases unmatched. This CDR3 has 14 residues. CDR1 and CDR2 from the germline V gene are DFQATT and SNEGSKA (reference sequence). TCRdb processed the RT-PCR reads anew with MiXCR; each CDR3 protein has one entry. This table holds roughly 190,000 distinct CDR3 sequences, roughly an eighth found once. The data were taken from a study of response to subunit inactivated influenza vaccine. General study findings and limits: The authors suggested that every seasonal influenza vaccination recruits few new T cells.

Here the sequenced sample was CD8+ T cells sorted from PBMCs, taken 4 to 6 days after vaccination. V is TRBV20-1 and J is TRBJ1-1; the match to TRBD1 covers 7 bases. The clonotype comes from a man in his fifties who received an inactivated influenza vaccine. The CDR3 coding sequence is TGCAGTGCTACGGGAACAGGGGCCGCGGGTGAAGCTTTCTTT. It encodes CSATGTGAAGEAFF.